This T cell receptor beta chain was profiled in a study of neoadjuvant anti-PD-1 for oral cavity cancer. Sequencing was performed with immunoSEQ multiplex PCR; in TCRdb, only in-frame clones are kept and a portion is missing. Of roughly 8,900 clones in the sample, 68% are singletons; the top ten hold 4.2%. The germline gives CDR1 SGHVS, CDR2 FQNEAQ. Trimming pared 4 bases from V and 0 bases from J, leaving 7 bases between. CDR3 length equals 14 residues. This clone has only a few counts. The time point here: after neoadjuvant nivolumab, at surgical resection. No culture or expansion preceded analysis of these blood cells.

The sample in question was PBMCs, obtained after nivolumab (anti-PD-1) treatment. The chain has TRBV7-8 and TRBJ1-5; the D is unclear. The TCR sequence derives from a person aged 35-79 years with oral cavity squamous cell carcinoma. The CDR3 DNA sequence: TGTGCCAGCAGCTCATCGAATAGCAATCAGCCCCAGCATTTT. This sequence encodes CASSSSNSNQPQHF.